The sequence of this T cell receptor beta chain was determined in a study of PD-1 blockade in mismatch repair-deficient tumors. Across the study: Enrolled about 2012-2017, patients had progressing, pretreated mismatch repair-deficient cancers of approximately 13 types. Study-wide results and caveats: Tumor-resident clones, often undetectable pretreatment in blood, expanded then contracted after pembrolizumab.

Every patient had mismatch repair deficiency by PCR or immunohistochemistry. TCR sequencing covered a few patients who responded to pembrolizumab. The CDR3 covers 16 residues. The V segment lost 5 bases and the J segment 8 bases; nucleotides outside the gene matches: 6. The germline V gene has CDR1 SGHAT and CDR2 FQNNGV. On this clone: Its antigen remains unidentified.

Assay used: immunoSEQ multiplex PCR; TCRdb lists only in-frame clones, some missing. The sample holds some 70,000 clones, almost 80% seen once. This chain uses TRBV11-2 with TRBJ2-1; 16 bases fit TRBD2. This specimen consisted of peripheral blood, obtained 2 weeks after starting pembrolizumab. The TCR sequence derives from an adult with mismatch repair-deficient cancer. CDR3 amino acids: CASSPGTSGRVDEQFF. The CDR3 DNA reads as TGTGCCAGCAGCCCCGGGACTAGCGGGAGGGTCGATGAGCAGTTCTTC. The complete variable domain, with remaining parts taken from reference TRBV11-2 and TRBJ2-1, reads EAGVAQSPRYKIIEKRQSVAFWCNPISGHATLYWYQQILGQGPKLLIQFQNNGVVDDSQLPKDRFSAERLKGVDSTLKIQPAKLEDSAVYLCASSPGTSGRVDEQFFGPGTRLTVL.